This T cell receptor beta chain was documented in a study of radiation and T cells in renal cell carcinoma. Sequencing used immunoSEQ multiplex PCR; TCRdb keeps in-frame clones, though not all of them. The sample has around 180,000 clones, 88% seen once; the top ten hold about 11%. Time point of the sample: blood 4 weeks post-SBRT, at nephrectomy. The treatment here: 15 Gy SBRT to primary tumor, nephrectomy 4 weeks later. This CDR3 has 17 residues. V lost 0 bases, J lost 0 bases, and 13 bases lay in between. Germline loops: CDR1 SGDLS, CDR2 YYNGEE. The clonotype was recovered from a woman between 50 and 59 years old with renal cell carcinoma. The sample was blood, taken from a patient whose treatment included radiotherapy and nephrectomy. The gene calls are TRBV9 and TRBJ1-3, with no clear D. The CDR3 DNA reads as TGTGCCAGCAGCGTAGTAGACACTAGGACCTCTGGAAACACCATATATTTT. This encodes CASSVVDTRTSGNTIYF.